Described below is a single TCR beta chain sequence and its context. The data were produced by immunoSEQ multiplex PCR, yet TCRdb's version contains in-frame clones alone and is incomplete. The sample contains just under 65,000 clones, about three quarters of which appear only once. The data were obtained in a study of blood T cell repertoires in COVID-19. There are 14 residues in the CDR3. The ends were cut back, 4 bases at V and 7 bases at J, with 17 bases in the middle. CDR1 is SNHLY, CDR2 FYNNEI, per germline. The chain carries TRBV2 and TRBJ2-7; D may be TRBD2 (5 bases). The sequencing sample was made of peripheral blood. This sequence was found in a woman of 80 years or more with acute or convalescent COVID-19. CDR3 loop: CASSVQTRPGEQYF. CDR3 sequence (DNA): TGTGCCAGCAGTGTCCAGACCCGTCCGGGGGAGCAGTACTTC.